Described below is a single T cell receptor beta chain sequence and its context. Antigen unknown. Other DNA sequences within the sample encode an identical CDR3. The record originates from a study of shared clonotypes between healthy human individuals. Germline V gene sequence: CDR1 DFQATT, CDR2 SNEGSKA (reference sequence). This CDR3 region has 11 residues. Losses at the gene ends were 5 bases for V and 6 bases for J; bases not matched to a gene: 0. Study-level results: Rarefaction indicated that sorted-subset sequencing remained incomplete although depth was large. The researchers took only blood, and tissue repertoires probably look different.

Method: immunoSEQ multiplex PCR; TCRdb's copy keeps in-frame clones and lacks some. Among more than 1.2 million clones listed, 98% were seen once. Sequencing was carried out using naive CD4+ T cells sorted from blood. Documented subset: CD45RA+ positively selected. This receptor was taken from a young man in good health. This chain joins TRBV20-1 and TRBJ1-2; 10 nucleotides align to TRBD1. CDR3 loop: CSAGTGDGYTF. The CDR3 nucleotides are TGCAGTGCTGGGACAGGGGATGGCTACACCTTC.